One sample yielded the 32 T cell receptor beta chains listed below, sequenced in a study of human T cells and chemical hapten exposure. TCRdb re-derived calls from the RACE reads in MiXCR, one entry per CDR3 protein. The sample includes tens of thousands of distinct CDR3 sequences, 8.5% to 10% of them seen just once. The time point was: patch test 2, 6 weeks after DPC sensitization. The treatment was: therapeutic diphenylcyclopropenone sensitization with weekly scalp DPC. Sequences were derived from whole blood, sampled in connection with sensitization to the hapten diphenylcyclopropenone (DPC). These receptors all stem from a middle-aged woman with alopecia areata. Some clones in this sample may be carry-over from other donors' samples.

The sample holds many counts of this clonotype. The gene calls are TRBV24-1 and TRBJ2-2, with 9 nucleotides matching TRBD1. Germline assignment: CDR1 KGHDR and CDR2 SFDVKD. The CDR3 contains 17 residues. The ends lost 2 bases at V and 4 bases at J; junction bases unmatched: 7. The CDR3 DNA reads TGTGCCACCAGTGATTACAACAGGGGGCTTAGCACCGGGGAGCTGTTTTTT. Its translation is CATSDYNRGLSTGELFF.

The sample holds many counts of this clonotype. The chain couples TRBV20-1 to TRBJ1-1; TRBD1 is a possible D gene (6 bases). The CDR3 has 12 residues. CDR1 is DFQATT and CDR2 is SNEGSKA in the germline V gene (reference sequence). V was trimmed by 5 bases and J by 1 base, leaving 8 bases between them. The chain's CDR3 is CSALTGNTEAFF. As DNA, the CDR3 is TGCAGTGCTCTGACAGGGAACACTGAAGCTTTCTTT.

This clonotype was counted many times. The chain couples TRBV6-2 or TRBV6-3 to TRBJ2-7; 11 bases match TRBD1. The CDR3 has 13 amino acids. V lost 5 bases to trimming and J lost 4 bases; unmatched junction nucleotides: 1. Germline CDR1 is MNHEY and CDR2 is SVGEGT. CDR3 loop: CASSGTGGYEQYF. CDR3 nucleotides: TGTGCCAGCAGTGGGACAGGGGGATACGAGCAGTACTTC.

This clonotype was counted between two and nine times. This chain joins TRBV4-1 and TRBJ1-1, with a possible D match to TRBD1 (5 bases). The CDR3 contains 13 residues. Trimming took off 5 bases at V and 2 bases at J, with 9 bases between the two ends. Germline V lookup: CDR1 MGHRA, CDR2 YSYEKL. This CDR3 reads CASSTQGNTEAFF. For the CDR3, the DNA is TGCGCCAGCAGCACTCAGGGCAACACTGAAGCTTTCTTT.

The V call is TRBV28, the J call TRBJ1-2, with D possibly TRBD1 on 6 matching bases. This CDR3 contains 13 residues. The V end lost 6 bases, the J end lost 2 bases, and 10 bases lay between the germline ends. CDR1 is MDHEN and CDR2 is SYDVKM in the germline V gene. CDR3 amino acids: CASSRTANYGYTF. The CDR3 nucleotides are TGTGCCAGCAGCCGGACAGCGAACTATGGCTACACCTTC.

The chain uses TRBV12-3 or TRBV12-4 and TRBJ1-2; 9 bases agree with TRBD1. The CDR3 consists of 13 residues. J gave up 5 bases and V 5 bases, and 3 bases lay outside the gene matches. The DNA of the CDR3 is TGTGCCAGCAGTGCCGGACAGGGGTATGGCTACACCTTC. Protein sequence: CASSAGQGYGYTF.

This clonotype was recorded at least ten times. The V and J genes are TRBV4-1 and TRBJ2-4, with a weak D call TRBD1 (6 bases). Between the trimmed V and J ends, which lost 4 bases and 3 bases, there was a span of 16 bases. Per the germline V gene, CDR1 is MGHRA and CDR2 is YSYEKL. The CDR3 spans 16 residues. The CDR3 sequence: CASSPWPGENKNIQYF. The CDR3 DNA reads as TGCGCCAGCAGCCCCTGGCCAGGGGAGAACAAAAACATTCAGTACTTC.

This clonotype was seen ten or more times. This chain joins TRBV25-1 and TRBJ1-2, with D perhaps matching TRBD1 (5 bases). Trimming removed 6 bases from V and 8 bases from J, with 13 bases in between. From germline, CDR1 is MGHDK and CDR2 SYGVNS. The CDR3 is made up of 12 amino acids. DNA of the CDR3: TGTGCCAGCAGCCAGGGTCGAAGCGGCTACACCTTC. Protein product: CASSQGRSGYTF.

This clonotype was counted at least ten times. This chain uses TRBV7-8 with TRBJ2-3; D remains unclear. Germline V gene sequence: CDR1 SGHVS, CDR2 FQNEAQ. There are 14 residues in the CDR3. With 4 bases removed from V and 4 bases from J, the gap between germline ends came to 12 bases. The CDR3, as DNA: TGTGCCAGCAGCTCGGTTAGGGCGGCAGATACGCAGTATTTT. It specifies CASSSVRAADTQYF.

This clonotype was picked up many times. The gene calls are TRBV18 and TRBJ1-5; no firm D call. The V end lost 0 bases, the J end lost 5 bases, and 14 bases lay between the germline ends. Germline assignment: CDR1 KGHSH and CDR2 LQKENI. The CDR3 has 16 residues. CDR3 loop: CASSPPGSSRDQPQHF. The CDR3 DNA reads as TGTGCCAGCTCACCACCGGGGTCCTCCCGGGATCAGCCCCAGCATTTT.

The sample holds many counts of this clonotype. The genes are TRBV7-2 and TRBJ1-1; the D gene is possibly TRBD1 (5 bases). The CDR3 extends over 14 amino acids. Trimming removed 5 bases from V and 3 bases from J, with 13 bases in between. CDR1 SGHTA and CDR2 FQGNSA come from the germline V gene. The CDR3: CASSVERGYTEAFF. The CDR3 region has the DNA TGTGCCAGCAGCGTAGAAAGGGGTTACACTGAAGCTTTCTTT.

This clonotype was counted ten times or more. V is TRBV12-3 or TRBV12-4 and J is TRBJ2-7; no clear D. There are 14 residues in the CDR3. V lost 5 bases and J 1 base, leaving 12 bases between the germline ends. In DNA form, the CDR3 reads TGTGCCAGCAGTCCAAGACACCCGTCCTACGAGCAGTACTTC. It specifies CASSPRHPSYEQYF.

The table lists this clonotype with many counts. CDR3 nucleotide sequence: TGTGCCAGCAACAACCAGGGGGTTGACTCACCCCTCCACTTT. It translates to CASNNQGVDSPLHF. This chain joins TRBV12-3 or TRBV12-4 and TRBJ1-6, with 7 bases identical to TRBD1. The CDR3 spans 14 residues. J was trimmed by 10 bases and V by 7 bases; bases with no gene match: 10.

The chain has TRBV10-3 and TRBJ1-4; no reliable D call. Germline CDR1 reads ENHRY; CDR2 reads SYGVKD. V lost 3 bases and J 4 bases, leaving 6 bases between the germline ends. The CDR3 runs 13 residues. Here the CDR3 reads CAISDVRNEKLFF. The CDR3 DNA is TGTGCCATCAGTGATGTCCGTAATGAAAAACTGTTTTTT.

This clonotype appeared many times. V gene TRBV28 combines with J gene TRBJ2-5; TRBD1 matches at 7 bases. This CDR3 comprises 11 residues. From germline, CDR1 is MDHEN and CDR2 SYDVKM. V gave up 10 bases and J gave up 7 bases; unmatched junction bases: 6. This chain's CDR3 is CATGTDWTQYF. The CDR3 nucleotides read TGTGCCACCGGGACAGACTGGACCCAGTACTTC.

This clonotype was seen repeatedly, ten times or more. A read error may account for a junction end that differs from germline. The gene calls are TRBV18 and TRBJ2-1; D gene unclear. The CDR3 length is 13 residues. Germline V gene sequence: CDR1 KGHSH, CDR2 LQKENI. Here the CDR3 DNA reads TGTGCCAGCTCATCTTTGGGGAACGATCTCCAGAGCTTC. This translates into CASSSLGNDLQSF.

The CDR3 DNA is TGCGCCAGCAGCCAAGCGGACAGGGAGAAAACTGAAGCTTTCTTT. This gives the protein CASSQADREKTEAFF. This chain joins TRBV4-1 and TRBJ1-1, with 8 bases lining up with TRBD1. The CDR3 length is 15 residues. The J segment lost 5 bases and the V segment lost 1 base, leaving 6 bases of the junction unmatched. The V gene's germline CDR1 is MGHRA and CDR2 YSYEKL.

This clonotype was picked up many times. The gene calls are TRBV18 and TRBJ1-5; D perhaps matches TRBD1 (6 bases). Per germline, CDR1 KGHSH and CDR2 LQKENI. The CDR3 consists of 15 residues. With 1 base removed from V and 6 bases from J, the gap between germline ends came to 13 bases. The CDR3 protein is CASSPLAGAAQPQHF. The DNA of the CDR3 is TGTGCCAGCTCACCACTGGCAGGGGCGGCTCAGCCCCAGCATTTT.

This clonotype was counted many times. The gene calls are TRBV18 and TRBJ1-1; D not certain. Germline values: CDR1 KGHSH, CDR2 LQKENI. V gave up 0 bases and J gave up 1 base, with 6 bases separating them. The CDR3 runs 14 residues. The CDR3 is CASSPPWQNTEAFF. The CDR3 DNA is TGTGCCAGCTCACCACCGTGGCAGAACACTGAAGCTTTCTTT.

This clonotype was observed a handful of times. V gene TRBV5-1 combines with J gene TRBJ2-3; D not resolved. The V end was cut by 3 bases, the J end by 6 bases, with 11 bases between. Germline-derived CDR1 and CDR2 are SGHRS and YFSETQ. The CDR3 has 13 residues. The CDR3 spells CASSSPGSDTQYF. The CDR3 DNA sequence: TGCGCCAGCAGCTCGCCCGGATCCGATACGCAGTATTTT.

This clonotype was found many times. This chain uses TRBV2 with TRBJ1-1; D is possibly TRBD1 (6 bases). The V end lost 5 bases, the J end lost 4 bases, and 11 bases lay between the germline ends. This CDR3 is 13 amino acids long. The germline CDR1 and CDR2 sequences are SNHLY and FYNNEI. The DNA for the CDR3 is TGTGCCAGCAGTACACAGGGATCCACTGAAGCTTTCTTT. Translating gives CASSTQGSTEAFF.

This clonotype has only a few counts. CDR3 bases: TGTGCCATCAGTGATAGCGGGGGTACAGATACGCAGTATTTT. This translates into CAISDSGGTDTQYF. The rearrangement links TRBV10-3 to TRBJ2-3; 9 positions agree with TRBD2. V lost 3 bases, J lost 3 bases, and 1 base stayed unmatched. There are 14 residues in the CDR3. Germline V lookup: CDR1 ENHRY, CDR2 SYGVKD.

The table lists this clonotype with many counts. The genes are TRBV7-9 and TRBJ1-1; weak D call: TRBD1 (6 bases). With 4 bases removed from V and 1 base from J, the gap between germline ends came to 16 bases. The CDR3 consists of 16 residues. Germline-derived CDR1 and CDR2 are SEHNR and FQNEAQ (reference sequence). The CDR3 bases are TGTGCCAGCAGCTCGCCCCGGGGGGGCTCGAACACTGAAGCTTTCTTT. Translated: CASSSPRGGSNTEAFF.

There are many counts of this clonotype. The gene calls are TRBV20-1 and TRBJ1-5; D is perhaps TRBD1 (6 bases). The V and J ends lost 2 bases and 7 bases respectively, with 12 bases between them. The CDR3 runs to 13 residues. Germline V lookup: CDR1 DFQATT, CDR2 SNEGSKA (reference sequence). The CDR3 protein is CSARSRGGQPQHF. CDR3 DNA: TGCAGTGCTAGATCCAGGGGCGGCCAGCCCCAGCATTTT.

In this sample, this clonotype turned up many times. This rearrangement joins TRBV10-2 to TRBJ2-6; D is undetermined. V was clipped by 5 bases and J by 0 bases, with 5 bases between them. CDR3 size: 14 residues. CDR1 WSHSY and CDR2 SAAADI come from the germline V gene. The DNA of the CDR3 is TGCGCCAGCAGTCGGGCCTCTGGGGCCAACGTCCTGACTTTC. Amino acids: CASSRASGANVLTF.

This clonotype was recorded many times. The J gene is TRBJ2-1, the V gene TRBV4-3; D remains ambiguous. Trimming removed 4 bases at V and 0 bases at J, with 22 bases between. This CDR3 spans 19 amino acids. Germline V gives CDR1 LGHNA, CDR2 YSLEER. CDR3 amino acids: CASSLSALDAQSSYNEQFF. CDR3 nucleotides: TGCGCCAGCAGCCTCTCGGCGCTGGACGCTCAGAGCTCCTACAATGAGCAGTTCTTC.

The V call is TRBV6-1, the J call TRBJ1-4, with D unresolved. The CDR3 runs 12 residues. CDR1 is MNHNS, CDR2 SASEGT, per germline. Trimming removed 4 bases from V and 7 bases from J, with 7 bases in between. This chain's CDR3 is CASSAWPEKLFF. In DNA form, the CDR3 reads TGTGCCAGCAGTGCGTGGCCTGAAAAACTGTTTTTT.

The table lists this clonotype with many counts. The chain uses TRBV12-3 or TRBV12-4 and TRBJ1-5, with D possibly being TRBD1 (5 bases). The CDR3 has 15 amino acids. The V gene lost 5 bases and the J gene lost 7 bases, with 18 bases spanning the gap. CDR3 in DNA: TGTGCCAGCAGTCCCTTCCGGAGGGGCGTCCAGCCCCAGCATTTT. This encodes CASSPFRRGVQPQHF.

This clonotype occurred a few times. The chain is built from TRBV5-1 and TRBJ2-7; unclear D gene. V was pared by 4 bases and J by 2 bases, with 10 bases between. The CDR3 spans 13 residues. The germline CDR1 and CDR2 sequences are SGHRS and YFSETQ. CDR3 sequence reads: CASSRDTTYEQYF. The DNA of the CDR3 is TGCGCCAGCAGCCGTGACACCACCTACGAGCAGTACTTC.

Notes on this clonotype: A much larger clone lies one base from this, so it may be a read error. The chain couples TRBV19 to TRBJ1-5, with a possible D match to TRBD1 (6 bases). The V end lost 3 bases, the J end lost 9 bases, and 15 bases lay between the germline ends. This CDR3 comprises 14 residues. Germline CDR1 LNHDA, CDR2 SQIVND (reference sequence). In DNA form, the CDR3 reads TGTGCCAGTAGTATTTATAACAGGGATCGGCCCCAGCATTTT. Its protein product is CASSIYNRDRPQHF. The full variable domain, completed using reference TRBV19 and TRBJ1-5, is DGGITQSPKYLFRKEGQNVTLSCEQNLNHDAMYWYRQDPGQGLRLIYYSQIVNDFQKGDIAEGYSVSREKKESFPLTVTSAQKNPTAFYLCASSIYNRDRPQHFGDGTRLSIL.

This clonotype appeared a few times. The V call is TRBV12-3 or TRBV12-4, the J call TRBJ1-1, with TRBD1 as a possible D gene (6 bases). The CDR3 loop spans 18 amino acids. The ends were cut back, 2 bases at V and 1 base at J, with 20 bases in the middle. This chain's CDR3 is CASSLSRVYNRENTEAFF. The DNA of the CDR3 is TGTGCCAGCAGTTTATCCCGTGTTTATAACAGGGAGAACACTGAAGCTTTCTTT.

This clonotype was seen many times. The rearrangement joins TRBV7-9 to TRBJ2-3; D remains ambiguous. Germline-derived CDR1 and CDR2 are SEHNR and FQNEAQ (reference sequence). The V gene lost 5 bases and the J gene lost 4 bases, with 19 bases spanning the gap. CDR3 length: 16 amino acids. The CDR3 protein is CASSPPTSGDADTQYF. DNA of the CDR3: TGTGCCAGCAGCCCCCCGACATCCGGCGACGCAGATACGCAGTATTTT.